A selection of T cell receptor beta chains follows, all from one sample in a study of neurological immune-mediated disorders. TCRdb recomputed calls from the 5' RACE reads with MiXCR, one row per CDR3 protein. This sample carries more than 100,000 distinct CDR3 sequences, 11% of them seen once, and the ten largest clones take about 3.1%. The material sequenced was PBMCs. These receptors were obtained from a female donor with HTLV-1-associated myelopathy (HAM/TSP). The CDR3 runs from the conserved cysteine through the conserved F or W. The D gene is left open where the match is weak. A clone size is listed for some rows: how often the clone was seen (once, few, many), or a class if it is expanded.

v_gene: TRBV5-1
j_gene: TRBJ1-5
d_gene: TRBD1
abundance: many
CDR3aa: CASSEQGSNQPQHF
CDR3nt: TGCGCCAGCAGCGAACAGGGGAGCAATCAGCCCCAGCATTTT

v_gene: TRBV27
j_gene: TRBJ2-1
d_gene: TRBD2
abundance: few
CDR3aa: CASSPSRAIAGEPRQFF
CDR3nt: TGTGCCAGCAGTCCCTCTCGGGCGATAGCGGGGGAGCCGCGGCAGTTCTTC

v_gene: TRBV10-2
j_gene: TRBJ2-6
d_gene: TRBD1
abundance: many
CDR3aa: CASSESTGDGANVLTF
CDR3nt: TGCGCCAGCAGTGAGTCAACAGGGGATGGGGCCAACGTCCTGACTTTC

v_gene: TRBV5-1
j_gene: TRBJ1-1
d_gene: TRBD1
abundance: many
CDR3aa: CASSFMSTGNTEAFF
CDR3nt: TGCGCCAGCAGCTTTATGTCGACAGGGAATACTGAAGCTTTCTTT

v_gene: TRBV5-1
j_gene: TRBJ1-5
d_gene: .
abundance: many
CDR3aa: CASSLGQNQPQHF
CDR3nt: TGCGCCAGCAGCTTGGGACAGAATCAGCCCCAGCATTTT

v_gene: TRBV5-6
j_gene: TRBJ2-1
d_gene: .
abundance: few
CDR3aa: CASSPPPVNEQFF
CDR3nt: TGTGCCAGCAGCCCCCCTCCCGTGAATGAGCAGTTCTTC

v_gene: TRBV6-1
j_gene: TRBJ1-2
d_gene: .
abundance: few
CDR3aa: CASRPRGQYAGYTF
CDR3nt: TGTGCCAGCAGACCCCGAGGACAATACGCTGGCTACACCTTC

v_gene: TRBV5-1
j_gene: TRBJ2-3
d_gene: .
abundance: many
CDR3aa: CASSSDFDRPTSTDTQYF
CDR3nt: TGCGCCAGCAGCTCCGATTTTGACAGACCGACCTCCACAGATACGCAGTATTTT

v_gene: TRBV27
j_gene: TRBJ2-7
d_gene: .
abundance: many
CDR3aa: CASSSSPPYEQYF
CDR3nt: TGTGCCAGCAGTTCGTCCCCCCCCTACGAGCAGTACTTC

v_gene: TRBV5-1
j_gene: TRBJ1-6
d_gene: .
abundance: few
CDR3aa: CASSPTGRVGSYNSPLHF
CDR3nt: TGCGCCAGCAGCCCGACGGGGCGGGTCGGCTCCTATAATTCACCCCTCCACTTT

v_gene: TRBV7-2
j_gene: TRBJ2-7
d_gene: .
abundance: few
CDR3aa: CASSSDTPWEQYF
CDR3nt: TGTGCCAGCAGCTCGGACACCCCGTGGGAGCAGTACTTC

v_gene: TRBV5-1
j_gene: TRBJ1-5
d_gene: .
abundance: many
CDR3aa: CASSLGGPNQPQHF
CDR3nt: TGCGCCAGCAGCTTGGGAGGCCCCAATCAGCCCCAGCATTTT

v_gene: TRBV12-3/TRBV12-4
j_gene: TRBJ1-2
d_gene: TRBD1
abundance: many
CDR3aa: CASSHRAGTGGDSGYTF
CDR3nt: TGTGCCAGCAGCCATCGGGCGGGGACAGGGGGCGATTCTGGCTACACCTTC

v_gene: TRBV15
j_gene: TRBJ2-3
d_gene: .
abundance: .
CDR3aa: CATSRAPVDTQYF
CDR3nt: TGTGCTACCAGCAGGGCTCCGGTAGATACGCAGTATTTT

v_gene: TRBV5-1
j_gene: TRBJ2-2
d_gene: .
abundance: many
CDR3aa: CASIEGSGNTGELFF
CDR3nt: TGCGCCAGCATCGAGGGGAGCGGGAACACCGGGGAGCTGTTTTTT

v_gene: TRBV20-1
j_gene: TRBJ2-6
d_gene: .
abundance: many
CDR3aa: CSARGWYGSGANVLTF
CDR3nt: TGCAGTGCTAGGGGATGGTACGGCTCTGGGGCCAACGTCCTGACTTTC

v_gene: TRBV15
j_gene: TRBJ2-2
d_gene: .
abundance: many
CDR3aa: CATSRAGNTGELFF
CDR3nt: TGTGCCACCAGCAGAGCAGGGAACACCGGGGAGCTGTTTTTT

v_gene: TRBV20-1
j_gene: TRBJ2-5
d_gene: .
abundance: many
CDR3aa: CSARDLGKETQYF
CDR3nt: TGCAGTGCTAGAGATTTGGGCAAGGAGACCCAGTACTTC

v_gene: TRBV5-1
j_gene: TRBJ2-3
d_gene: .
abundance: many
CDR3aa: CASSLVVAATDTQYF
CDR3nt: TGCGCCAGCAGCTTGGTGGTAGCCGCCACAGATACGCAGTATTTT

v_gene: TRBV6-6
j_gene: TRBJ2-7
d_gene: TRBD1
abundance: many
CDR3aa: CASSWLQGTGGAYEQYF
CDR3nt: TGTGCCAGCAGTTGGTTGCAAGGGACAGGGGGTGCCTACGAGCAGTACTTC

v_gene: TRBV5-1
j_gene: TRBJ2-4
d_gene: TRBD1
abundance: many
CDR3aa: CASSATGGKNIQYF
CDR3nt: TGCGCCAGCAGCGCGACAGGGGGCAAAAACATTCAGTACTTC

v_gene: TRBV5-6
j_gene: TRBJ2-3
d_gene: .
abundance: many
CDR3aa: CASSSQDTTDTQYF
CDR3nt: TGTGCCAGCAGCTCACAGGACACCACAGATACGCAGTATTTT

v_gene: TRBV9
j_gene: TRBJ1-4
d_gene: TRBD1
abundance: few
CDR3aa: CASSVAPAGGNEKLFF
CDR3nt: TGTGCCAGCAGCGTAGCCCCTGCAGGGGGAAATGAAAAACTGTTTTTT

v_gene: TRBV28
j_gene: TRBJ1-2
d_gene: .
abundance: many
CDR3aa: CATPRRGSLGYTF
CDR3nt: TGTGCCACCCCTAGGCGGGGGTCCCTAGGCTACACCTTC

v_gene: TRBV5-1
j_gene: TRBJ1-5
d_gene: .
abundance: many
CDR3aa: CASSLAGVSNQPQHF
CDR3nt: TGCGCCAGCAGCTTGGCGGGGGTCAGCAATCAGCCCCAGCATTTT